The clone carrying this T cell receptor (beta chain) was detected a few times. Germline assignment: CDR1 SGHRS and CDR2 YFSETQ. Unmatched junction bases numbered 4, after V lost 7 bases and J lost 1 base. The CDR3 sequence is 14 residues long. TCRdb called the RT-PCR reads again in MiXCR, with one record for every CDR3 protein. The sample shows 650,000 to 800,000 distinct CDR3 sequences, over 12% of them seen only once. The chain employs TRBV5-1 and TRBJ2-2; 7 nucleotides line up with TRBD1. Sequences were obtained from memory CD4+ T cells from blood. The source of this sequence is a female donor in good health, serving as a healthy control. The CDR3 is CASSGTVNTGELFF. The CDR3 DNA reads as TGCGCCAGCTCCGGGACAGTGAACACCGGGGAGCTGTTTTTT.